What follows are 18 T cell receptor beta chains derived from one specimen sequenced in a study of beta chain features in type 1 diabetes. Every isolated RNA sample was fully reverse transcribed, so sequencing captured expressed TCRB transcripts. Generated by immunoSEQ multiplex PCR, the TCRdb table keeps only in-frame clones and is missing some. The sample lists nearly 250,000 clones; roughly 15% were seen once. Sequencing was performed on naive CD4+ T cells from blood. Receptor source: a woman aged 40 to 49 in good health.

To note about this clone: A much larger clone differs by one base, so this may be a read error. The chain links TRBV7-6 to TRBJ1-1, with TRBD1 matching 8 bases. Germline lookup yields CDR1 SGHVS and CDR2 FNYEAQ. The CDR3 covers 13 residues. V dropped 5 bases and J dropped 1; count of bases not matched to a gene: 0. The CDR3 DNA is TGTGCCAGCAGCGGACAGGGGAACACTGAAGCTTTCTTT. Protein sequence: CASSGQGNTEAFF.

The CDR3 DNA is TGTGCCAGCTCAACCTTCCAGGCTACCCTTTTTCGCTCACCCCTCCACTTT. Encoded protein: CASSTFQATLFRSPLHF. V gene TRBV18 combines with J gene TRBJ1-6, with D unresolved. V lost 5 bases, J lost 10 bases, and 24 bases lay in between. This CDR3 region has 17 residues. The germline gives CDR1 KGHSH, CDR2 LQKENI.

This clone has a single count. The genes are TRBV5-1 and TRBJ1-1; TRBD1 might be the D (6 bases). In germline, CDR1 is SGHRS, CDR2 YFSETQ. The CDR3 is made up of 14 amino acids. With 0 bases removed from V and 4 bases from J, the gap between germline ends came to 10 bases. This chain's CDR3 is CASSLGIGGTEAFF. DNA for the CDR3: TGCGCCAGCAGCTTGGGGATAGGGGGCACTGAAGCTTTCTTT.

The table lists this clone with a few counts. The chain couples TRBV11-1 to TRBJ2-6; 7 bases line up with TRBD2. V was clipped by 1 base and J by 0 bases; unmatched bases: 9. In germline, CDR1 is SGHAT, CDR2 FQDESV (reference sequence). This CDR3 spans 19 amino acids. Here the CDR3 DNA reads TGTGCCAGCAGCTTAGTCGGGAGGATGGACACCTCTGGGGCCAACGTCCTGACTTTC. It yields the protein CASSLVGRMDTSGANVLTF.

The V and J genes are TRBV11-2 and TRBJ2-7; D is uncertain. V lost 6 bases, J lost 3 bases, and 18 bases lay in between. Germline CDR1 SGHAT, CDR2 FQNNGV. The CDR3 loop spans 15 amino acids. The DNA of the CDR3 is TGTGCCAGCAGTCACCCCTGGGCCAGTGACTACGAGCAGTACTTC. This codes for CASSHPWASDYEQYF.

This clone appeared once. The chain is built from TRBV27 and TRBJ1-2; the D gene is possibly TRBD1 (5 bases). This CDR3 is built from 18 residues. The germline V gene has CDR1 MNHEY and CDR2 SMNVEV (reference sequence). Trimming stripped 3 bases from V and 5 bases from J, with 25 bases between. The CDR3 loop reads CASSLWEGVISSGYGYTF. The CDR3 DNA follows: TGTGCCAGCAGTTTGTGGGAAGGGGTCATATCCTCTGGGTATGGCTACACCTTC.

This clone was counted only a few times. The rearrangement uses TRBV7-9 and TRBJ2-7; possibly TRBD1 for D (6 bases). CDR1 and CDR2 (germline): SEHNR, FQNEAQ (reference sequence). Trimming took 3 bases from V and 3 from J, leaving 9 bases between them. The CDR3 length is 13 residues. In DNA form, the CDR3 reads TGTGCCAGCAGCTTGGGGGCTAACTACGAGCAGTACTTC. Amino acids: CASSLGANYEQYF.

In its sample, this clone was seen a few times. The rearrangement uses TRBV7-6 and TRBJ2-2, with D perhaps TRBD1 (6 bases). From germline, CDR1 is SGHVS and CDR2 FNYEAQ. V was shortened by 4 bases and J by 6 bases, with 15 bases between the two germline ends. The CDR3 has 15 amino acids. The CDR3, as DNA: TGTGCCAGCAGCTCCCGGGACACCCCTCCCGGGGAGCTGTTTTTT. It specifies CASSSRDTPPGELFF.

This clone was found a few times. The gene calls are TRBV7-2 and TRBJ2-3, with D tentatively TRBD2 (6 bases). Trimming stripped 1 base from V and 4 bases from J, with 12 bases between. The CDR3 spans 15 residues. The germline gives CDR1 SGHTA, CDR2 FQGNSA. The CDR3 DNA sequence: TGTGCCAGCAGCTTAGATCGCGGGGCCCCAGATACGCAGTATTTT. Its protein is CASSLDRGAPDTQYF.

There are a few counts of this clone. V and J are TRBV11-2 and TRBJ2-3, with D uncertain. Germline loops: CDR1 SGHAT, CDR2 FQNNGV. The CDR3 length is 15 residues. V was pared by 2 bases and J by 1 base, with 10 bases between. This CDR3 is CASSLIRVGTDTQYF. CDR3 in DNA: TGTGCCAGCAGCTTAATCCGGGTGGGCACAGATACGCAGTATTTT.

This clone was seen a handful of times. CDR3 protein: CASTVQGALGNQPQHF. DNA for the CDR3: TGTGCCAGTACTGTCCAGGGGGCCTTAGGCAATCAGCCCCAGCATTTT. This sequence joins TRBV19 and TRBJ1-5; 8 nucleotides align to TRBD1. The V gene end was trimmed by 7 bases and the J gene end by 2 bases; junction bases not matched to a gene: 10. Germline V CDR1 and CDR2: LNHDA, SQIVND (reference sequence). This CDR3 is built from 16 residues.

This clone turned up a few times. The chain uses TRBV2 and TRBJ2-4, with D perhaps TRBD2 (5 bases). V lost 6 bases and J 9 bases, leaving 6 bases between the germline ends. The CDR3 has 10 amino acids. In germline, CDR1 is SNHLY, CDR2 FYNNEI. The CDR3 loop is CASRAGIQYF. The CDR3 nucleotides read TGTGCCAGCAGGGCGGGCATTCAGTACTTC. Based on the CDR3 plus reference TRBV2 and TRBJ2-4, the full variable domain is EPEVTQTPSHQVTQMGQEVILRCVPISNHLYFYWYRQILGQKVEFLVSFYNNEISEKSEIFDDQFSVERPDGSNFTLKIRSTKLEDSAMYFCASRAGIQYFGAGTRLSVL.

This clone turned up a few times. The J gene is TRBJ2-1, the V gene TRBV4-3, with a tentative D call TRBD1 (5 bases). CDR3 length: 13 amino acids. Per germline, CDR1 LGHNA and CDR2 YSLEER. Trimming cost V 5 bases and J 9 bases, with 14 bases left between them. CDR3 amino acids: CASSSVRGGEQFF. The CDR3 region has the DNA TGCGCCAGCAGCAGCGTTAGGGGTGGTGAGCAGTTCTTC.

The chain carries TRBV6-1 and TRBJ2-1; D might be TRBD1 (6 bases). CDR1 is MNHNS and CDR2 is SASEGT in the germline V gene. The CDR3 totals 14 residues. V was shortened by 7 bases and J by 3 bases, with 13 bases between the two germline ends. The CDR3 DNA is TGTGCCAGCACCCTGGACAGCCACTACAATGAGCAGTTCTTC. Translating it yields CASTLDSHYNEQFF.

The genes are TRBV29-1 and TRBJ2-7, with 13 positions matching TRBD2. The trim removed 7 bases at V and 2 bases at J, leaving 14 bases unmatched. CDR1 and CDR2 (germline): SQVTM, ANQGSEA. CDR3 length: 17 amino acids. The CDR3 spells CSAGGPGTSGNPYEQYF. The CDR3 DNA reads as TGCAGCGCTGGAGGACCCGGGACTAGCGGGAATCCCTACGAGCAGTACTTC.

The chain combines TRBV19 with TRBJ2-3; tentatively, D is TRBD2 (6 bases). This CDR3 has 13 residues. Per the germline V gene, CDR1 is LNHDA and CDR2 is SQIVND (reference sequence). The V end was cut by 7 bases, the J end by 4 bases, with 12 bases between. The CDR3 DNA reads TGTGCCAGTATTTCCGGCGGGGCAGATACGCAGTATTTT. It is translated as CASISGGADTQYF.

This clone was seen a handful of times. The chain uses TRBV2 and TRBJ1-1; 7 bases map to TRBD1. Germline lookup yields CDR1 SNHLY and CDR2 FYNNEI. The ends lost 9 bases at V and 3 bases at J; junction bases unmatched: 7. CDR3 length: 13 residues. The CDR3 reads CASSTGMYTEAFF. CDR3 DNA: TGTGCCAGTTCGACAGGGATGTACACTGAAGCTTTCTTT.

The chain combines TRBV5-1 with TRBJ1-1, with D possibly TRBD1 on 5 matching bases. Deletions cut 4 bases from V and 5 bases from J, with 15 bases between. The germline V gene encodes CDR1 SGHRS and CDR2 YFSETQ. The CDR3 extends over 14 amino acids. This chain's CDR3 is CASSQQGSNTEAFF. CDR3 DNA: TGCGCCAGCAGCCAGCAGGGTTCTAATACTGAAGCTTTCTTT.